One sample yielded the 26 T cell receptor beta chains listed below, sequenced in a study of technical replicates of blood from a handful of donors. Sequencing used immunoSEQ multiplex PCR; TCRdb keeps in-frame clones, though not all of them. Here the sample spans 80,000 to 100,000 clones, 95% being singletons. Sequences were obtained from T cells isolated from PBMCs. These receptor sequences come from a human donor in good health.

The V gene is TRBV13, the J gene TRBJ1-1; 7 bases agree with TRBD1. The CDR3 covers 15 residues. Trimming at V came to 5 bases and at J to 4 bases, leaving 10 bases not matched to a gene. Germline V gives CDR1 PRHDT, CDR2 FYEKMQ (reference sequence). CDR3 protein: CASSQEPDRATEAFF. The CDR3 nucleotides are TGTGCCAGCAGCCAAGAGCCCGACAGGGCCACTGAAGCTTTCTTT.

The rearrangement joins TRBV19 to TRBJ1-2; 10 positions match TRBD1. J gave up 5 bases and V 6 bases, and 9 bases lay outside the gene matches. Germline assignment: CDR1 LNHDA and CDR2 SQIVND (reference sequence). CDR3 length: 15 residues. The CDR3 is CASRTGTGARYGYTF. The CDR3 coding sequence is TGTGCCAGTAGAACCGGGACAGGGGCACGGTATGGCTACACCTTC.

The chain uses TRBV7-9 and TRBJ2-5; 7 bases are a match to TRBD2. V lost 1 base to trimming and J lost 5 bases; unmatched junction nucleotides: 10. This CDR3 is built from 16 residues. Germline CDR1 reads SEHNR; CDR2 reads FQNEAQ (reference sequence). In DNA form, the CDR3 reads TGTGCCAGCAGCTTAGAGCGGGGCAGGTACCCGGAGACCCAGTACTTC. Translated, it gives CASSLERGRYPETQYF.

The chain is built from TRBV18 and TRBJ2-1, with 8 bases matching TRBD1. The CDR3 runs 16 residues. The V and J ends lost 4 bases and 4 bases, in that order; junction bases with no gene match: 9. From germline, CDR1 is KGHSH and CDR2 LQKENI. CDR3 residues: CASSQSRDRIYNEQFF. DNA of the CDR3: TGTGCCAGCTCACAGAGCCGGGACAGGATTTACAATGAGCAGTTCTTC. Using reference TRBV18 and TRBJ2-1 for the parts outside the CDR3, the full variable domain is NAGVMQNPRHLVRRRGQEARLRCSPMKGHSHVYWYRQLPEEGLKFMVYLQKENIIDESGMPKERFSAEFPKEGPSILRIQQVVRGDSAAYFCASSQSRDRIYNEQFFGPGTRLTVL.

The V and J genes are TRBV5-1 and TRBJ2-1; tentative D call: TRBD1 (6 bases). Germline lookup yields CDR1 SGHRS and CDR2 YFSETQ. V lost 3 bases and J lost 6, with 10 bases in between. The CDR3 is 13 amino acids. The CDR3 DNA sequence: TGCGCCAGCAGCTCCGAGGGGGTCAATGAGCAGTTCTTC. Residues: CASSSEGVNEQFF.

The CDR3 DNA is TGTGCCAGCAGTCAGACCGGGACAGGGAAGCAGTTCTTC. As protein: CASSQTGTGKQFF. This sequence joins TRBV27 and TRBJ2-1, with TRBD1 matching 9 bases. The junction had 7 bases not matched to a gene; V was cut back by 5 bases and J by 11 bases. This CDR3 is 13 amino acids long. From germline, CDR1 is MNHEY and CDR2 SMNVEV (reference sequence).

In nucleotides, the CDR3 is TGTGCCAGCAGTTTAGCGTACGAGCAGTACTTC. Protein product: CASSLAYEQYF. V and J are TRBV28 and TRBJ2-7, with D unresolved. The length of the CDR3 is 11 residues. Looked up from germline, CDR1 is MDHEN and CDR2 is SYDVKM. V was pared by 2 bases and J by 4 bases, with 3 bases between.

The chain couples TRBV4-1 to TRBJ2-7; D is possibly TRBD1 (6 bases). V lost 4 bases and J lost 0, with 16 bases in between. The length of the CDR3 is 16 residues. Per germline, CDR1 MGHRA and CDR2 YSYEKL. The CDR3 reads CASSPDRDMSSYEQYF. In DNA form, the CDR3 reads TGCGCCAGCAGCCCCGACCGGGACATGTCCTCCTACGAGCAGTACTTC.

The chain is built from TRBV19 and TRBJ2-5, with 8 bases lining up with TRBD2. Germline CDR1 LNHDA, CDR2 SQIVND (reference sequence). This CDR3 has 14 amino acids. V shed 1 base, J shed 5 bases, and the junction held 3 bases outside the gene matches. The CDR3 DNA reads TGTGCCAGTAGTATAGCGGGAGGGATGGAGACCCAGTACTTC. Protein: CASSIAGGMETQYF.

This clone was observed a single time. The gene calls are TRBV7-2 and TRBJ2-2, with D unresolved. V was clipped by 1 base and J by 4 bases, with 4 bases between them. The CDR3 runs to 13 residues. Germline CDR1 is SGHTA and CDR2 is FQGNSA. The CDR3 is CASSLGSTGELFF. CDR3 sequence (DNA): TGTGCCAGCAGCTTAGGCAGCACCGGGGAGCTGTTTTTT.

V is TRBV27 and J is TRBJ2-2; 10 bases align to TRBD1. With V trimmed by 2 bases and J by 4 bases, 4 bases remained unmatched. CDR1 and CDR2 (germline): MNHEY, SMNVEV (reference sequence). The CDR3 length is 16 residues. CDR3 sequence: CASSLDRGRPTGELFF. In DNA, the CDR3 is TGTGCCAGCAGTTTAGACAGGGGGCGCCCCACCGGGGAGCTGTTTTTT.

J is TRBJ2-3 and V is TRBV28; D uncertain. V was trimmed by 7 bases and J by 2 bases, leaving 10 bases between them. Germline V CDR1 and CDR2: MDHEN, SYDVKM. The CDR3 is 13 amino acids. The CDR3 DNA reads TGTGCCAGCAAGTTAGCTCCCACAGATACGCAGTATTTT. Amino acid sequence: CASKLAPTDTQYF.

The chain uses TRBV10-1 and TRBJ2-2, with 8 bases identical to TRBD2. J lost 5 bases, V lost 2 bases, and 4 bases had no gene match. Germline CDR1 and CDR2: WNHNN and SYGVQD (reference sequence). The CDR3 covers 15 residues. Here the CDR3 DNA reads TGCGCCAGCAGTGAGACTAGCGGCATGACCGGGGAGCTGTTTTTT. Translated, it gives CASSETSGMTGELFF.

This chain connects TRBV27 to TRBJ1-1; the match to TRBD1 covers 12 bases. V was pared by 4 bases and J by 11 bases, with 8 bases of the junction left unmatched. There are 14 residues in the CDR3. Per germline, CDR1 MNHEY and CDR2 SMNVEV (reference sequence). The CDR3 nucleotides read TGTGCCAGCAGTTGGGGTAAGGGACAGGGGGCCGCTTTCTTT. This codes for CASSWGKGQGAAFF.

This chain joins TRBV10-3 and TRBJ2-3; the match to TRBD2 covers 8 bases. Trimming cost V 8 bases and J 1 base; bases outside gene matches: 2. The germline CDR1 and CDR2 sequences are ENHRY and SYGVKD. This CDR3 spans 13 amino acids. The CDR3 DNA is TGTGCCATCGGTAGCGGGGGCACAGATACGCAGTATTTT. It encodes CAIGSGGTDTQYF.

The chain combines TRBV18 with TRBJ2-7, with D perhaps matching TRBD2 (6 bases). V was clipped by 3 bases and J by 3 bases, with 12 bases between them. Germline V lookup: CDR1 KGHSH, CDR2 LQKENI. The CDR3 is 14 residues long. The CDR3 region has the DNA TGTGCCAGCTCACCGTCAGCGGGTCACTACGAGCAGTACTTC. Its protein is CASSPSAGHYEQYF.

V and J are TRBV11-3 and TRBJ1-1, with TRBD1 as a possible D gene (6 bases). The CDR3 runs to 15 residues. The germline CDR1 and CDR2 sequences are SGHNT and YENEEA. Deletions cut 1 base from V and 4 bases from J, with 13 bases between. For the CDR3, the DNA is TGTGCCAGCAGCTTAGGGCACAGGGATGGCACTGAAGCTTTCTTT. It codes for CASSLGHRDGTEAFF.

The V gene is TRBV14, the J gene TRBJ2-2; possible D gene TRBD1, 6 bases. The V gene's germline CDR1 is SGHDN and CDR2 FVKESK. The CDR3 has 14 amino acids. Trimming shortened V by 1 base and J by 4 bases, and 7 bases separated the two germline ends. Written as DNA, the CDR3 is TGTGCCAGCAGCCAAGGACAGGCCACCGGGGAGCTGTTTTTT. Protein: CASSQGQATGELFF.

This chain connects TRBV28 to TRBJ1-1, with 8 nucleotides matching TRBD1. V shed 6 bases, J shed 4 bases, and the junction held 7 bases outside the gene matches. Germline loops: CDR1 MDHEN, CDR2 SYDVKM. This CDR3 is 14 amino acids long. The CDR3 protein is CASSWTGIGTEAFF. The DNA of the CDR3 is TGTGCCAGCAGCTGGACAGGGATCGGCACTGAAGCTTTCTTT.

This chain uses TRBV5-4 with TRBJ2-2; 7 nucleotides agree with TRBD2. The V gene end was trimmed by 0 bases and the J gene end by 1 base; junction bases not matched to a gene: 3. CDR1 SGHNT and CDR2 YYREEE come from the germline V gene (reference sequence). The CDR3 consists of 16 residues. The CDR3 DNA sequence: TGTGCCAGCAGCTTGGATCGGGAGGAGAACACCGGGGAGCTGTTTTTT. Its translation: CASSLDREENTGELFF.

The V call is TRBV7-9, the J call TRBJ2-7; 8 bases align to TRBD2. J lost 6 bases, V lost 5 bases, and 6 bases had no gene match. This CDR3 spans 13 amino acids. The V gene's germline CDR1 is SEHNR and CDR2 FQNEAQ (reference sequence). CDR3 protein: CASSPMGLVEQYF. The CDR3 bases are TGTGCCAGCAGCCCAATGGGACTAGTCGAGCAGTACTTC.

The V gene is TRBV4-1, the J gene TRBJ1-1, with D tentatively TRBD1 (5 bases). This CDR3 contains 16 residues. Per the germline V gene, CDR1 is MGHRA and CDR2 is YSYEKL. V lost 1 base and J 1 base, leaving 13 bases between the germline ends. DNA for the CDR3: TGCGCCAGCAGCCAAGCTTTCAGGGTACGGAACACTGAAGCTTTCTTT. Translation: CASSQAFRVRNTEAFF.

This chain uses TRBV6-5 with TRBJ2-1; the match to TRBD1 covers 9 bases. J was trimmed by 8 bases and V by 5 bases; bases with no gene match: 7. This CDR3 spans 14 amino acids. Germline lookup yields CDR1 MNHEY and CDR2 SVGAGI. The CDR3 sequence: CASSPGTGNHEQFF. CDR3 DNA sequence: TGTGCCAGCAGTCCCGGGACAGGGAATCATGAGCAGTTCTTC.

The chain couples TRBV7-9 to TRBJ2-1; 14 bases match TRBD2. The CDR3 has 14 residues. V lost 5 bases and J lost 9; bases outside the gene matches: 3. The germline V gene has CDR1 SEHNR and CDR2 FQNEAQ (reference sequence). The CDR3 bases are TGTGCCAGCAGCCAAGGACTAGCGGGAGGTGAGCAGTTCTTC. It yields the protein CASSQGLAGGEQFF.

This clone came up a few times. The chain employs TRBV6-4 and TRBJ1-1, with unresolved D. From germline, CDR1 is MRHNA and CDR2 SNTAGT. This CDR3 is 13 amino acids long. V lost 5 bases, J lost 0 bases, and 7 bases lay in between. CDR3 sequence: CASSTSLNTEAFF. CDR3 DNA: TGTGCCAGCAGTACGAGCCTGAACACTGAAGCTTTCTTT.

CDR3 DNA: TGTGCCAGCAGCCAACTACCAAATTTAGGCGACTCCACAGATACGCAGTATTTT. Translating gives CASSQLPNLGDSTDTQYF. V is TRBV7-6 and J is TRBJ2-3; no clear D. The CDR3 has 18 residues. The germline V gene encodes CDR1 SGHVS and CDR2 FNYEAQ. Trimming cost V 5 bases and J 2 bases, with 23 bases left between them.